A selection of T cell receptor beta chains follows, all from one sample in a study of blood T cells in healthy people across ages. TCRdb re-called the 5' RACE reads with MiXCR, one entry per CDR3 protein. The sample lists approximately 1,000,000 distinct CDR3 sequences, 40% to 50% occurring once. Sample: blood. These receptors were obtained from a woman aged 55-75 years in good health. Both conserved end residues are part of each CDR3. Fields, in order: J gene, D gene, V gene, clone size, CDR3 DNA, CDR3 protein. The D gene is left open where the match is weak. Clone size appears in some rows only: once, few, many, or a class for an expanded clone.

J gene: TRBJ2-6
D gene: TRBD1
V gene: TRBV15
clone size: -
CDR3 DNA: TGTGCCACCAGCAGAGCCCGTTCCGACAGGGCTGGGGCCAACGTCCTGACTTTC
CDR3 protein: CATSRARSDRAGANVLTF

J gene: TRBJ2-3
D gene: -
V gene: TRBV12-3/TRBV12-4
clone size: -
CDR3 DNA: TGTGCCAGCAGTTTAAGGGCGGGTCAAGATACGCAGTATTTT
CDR3 protein: CASSLRAGQDTQYF

J gene: TRBJ1-1
D gene: -
V gene: TRBV10-3
clone size: few
CDR3 DNA: TGTGCCATCAGTGCCGGGAAATCGATTCGTACTGAAGCTTTCTTT
CDR3 protein: CAISAGKSIRTEAFF

J gene: TRBJ2-7
D gene: TRBD1
V gene: TRBV4-2
clone size: -
CDR3 DNA: TGTGCCAGCAGCCAACCTCCGGGACAGGTCCCCTACGAGCAGTACTTC
CDR3 protein: CASSQPPGQVPYEQYF

J gene: TRBJ2-5
D gene: -
V gene: TRBV9
clone size: -
CDR3 DNA: TGTGCCAGCAGCCCCCGTGGGGGACGAGAACTTGAAGAGCAGTACTTC
CDR3 protein: CASSPRGGRELEEQYF

J gene: TRBJ2-3
D gene: TRBD2
V gene: TRBV6-2/TRBV6-3
clone size: many
CDR3 DNA: TGTGCCAGCTGCTCGGGACTAGCGGGGCCCACAGATACGCAGTATTTT
CDR3 protein: CASCSGLAGPTDTQYF

J gene: TRBJ2-5
D gene: -
V gene: TRBV4-1
clone size: -
CDR3 DNA: TGCGCCAGCAGCTCCTCGGACCCCGGAGAGACCCAGTACTTC
CDR3 protein: CASSSSDPGETQYF

J gene: TRBJ2-1
D gene: -
V gene: TRBV2
clone size: few
CDR3 DNA: TGTGCCAGCAGTGGGGGCGGCGCAGATCGCTACAATGAGCAGTTCTTC
CDR3 protein: CASSGGGADRYNEQFF

J gene: TRBJ2-1
D gene: TRBD2
V gene: TRBV15
clone size: -
CDR3 DNA: TGTGCCACCAGCAGAGCCCGCCGACTAGCGGGAGGAGGTTCCTACAATGAGCAGTTCTTC
CDR3 protein: CATSRARRLAGGGSYNEQFF

J gene: TRBJ2-7
D gene: TRBD2
V gene: TRBV20-1
clone size: -
CDR3 DNA: TGCAGTGCTAGAGTTGGGGGAGGGCCCTCGGGCGAGCAGTACTTC
CDR3 protein: CSARVGGGPSGEQYF

J gene: TRBJ2-5
D gene: -
V gene: TRBV27
clone size: many
CDR3 DNA: TGTGCCAGCAGTTTAGTAAAGACTACCCAAGAGACCCAGTACTTC
CDR3 protein: CASSLVKTTQETQYF

J gene: TRBJ1-2
D gene: TRBD1
V gene: TRBV27
clone size: few
CDR3 DNA: TGTGCCAGCAGTTTAGTCCGGACAGGGTTTCGCGGTGGCTACACCTTC
CDR3 protein: CASSLVRTGFRGGYTF

J gene: TRBJ2-1
D gene: TRBD2
V gene: TRBV5-1
clone size: -
CDR3 DNA: TGCGCCAGCAGCTTGCGGGTAGCGGGAGGTGAGCAGTTCTTC
CDR3 protein: CASSLRVAGGEQFF

J gene: TRBJ2-3
D gene: TRBD2
V gene: TRBV10-3
clone size: once
CDR3 DNA: TGTGCCATCAGTGAGGGGCTAGCGGGAGGAGGGGATACGCAGTATTTT
CDR3 protein: CAISEGLAGGGDTQYF

J gene: TRBJ1-5
D gene: TRBD1
V gene: TRBV6-2/TRBV6-3
clone size: -
CDR3 DNA: TGTGCCAGCAGATCCGGGACAGGGTCGGGTTTTGTTAGCAATCAGCCCCAGCATTTT
CDR3 protein: CASRSGTGSGFVSNQPQHF

J gene: TRBJ2-7
D gene: TRBD2
V gene: TRBV20-1
clone size: few
CDR3 DNA: TGCAGCGTAGCGGGAGAAGCGTACGAGCAGTACTTC
CDR3 protein: CSVAGEAYEQYF

J gene: TRBJ2-5
D gene: TRBD1
V gene: TRBV12-3/TRBV12-4
clone size: few
CDR3 DNA: TGTGCCAGCAGTGGGGACAGGCCTCAAGAGACCCAGTACTTC
CDR3 protein: CASSGDRPQETQYF

J gene: TRBJ2-1
D gene: TRBD2
V gene: TRBV6-2/TRBV6-3
clone size: -
CDR3 DNA: TGTGCCAGCAGGGCCCGGACTAGCGGGAGGTCTAATGAGCAGTTCTTC
CDR3 protein: CASRARTSGRSNEQFF

J gene: TRBJ2-1
D gene: -
V gene: TRBV7-9
clone size: -
CDR3 DNA: TGTGCCAGCAGCTCCTCGGCGTCCTACAATGAGCAGTTCTTC
CDR3 protein: CASSSSASYNEQFF

J gene: TRBJ2-1
D gene: TRBD2
V gene: TRBV14
clone size: -
CDR3 DNA: TGTGCCAGCAGCCCCCGGGACTACCTCAATGAGCAGTTCTTC
CDR3 protein: CASSPRDYLNEQFF

J gene: TRBJ2-5
D gene: TRBD2
V gene: TRBV10-2
clone size: many
CDR3 DNA: TGCGCCAGCAGTGCCTTAGCGGGGTCCAGGGAGACCCAGTACTTC
CDR3 protein: CASSALAGSRETQYF

J gene: TRBJ2-5
D gene: TRBD2
V gene: TRBV12-3/TRBV12-4
clone size: -
CDR3 DNA: TGTGCCAGCAGTAAGGGACTAGTCCAAAATGAGCAGTACTTC
CDR3 protein: CASSKGLVQNEQYF

J gene: TRBJ1-1
D gene: -
V gene: TRBV2
clone size: -
CDR3 DNA: TGTGCCAGCAGTGAAGTAGGTGGGGGAACTGAAGCTTTCTTT
CDR3 protein: CASSEVGGGTEAFF

J gene: TRBJ2-7
D gene: TRBD2
V gene: TRBV9
clone size: -
CDR3 DNA: TGTGCCAGCAGCACGGGACTAGCGGGAGGAAGGGGACTGGGCTCCTACAATGAGCAGTACTTC
CDR3 protein: CASSTGLAGGRGLGSYNEQYF

J gene: TRBJ2-3
D gene: -
V gene: TRBV29-1
clone size: -
CDR3 DNA: TGCAGCGTTGAAGCTGACAGCACAGATACGCAGTATTTT
CDR3 protein: CSVEADSTDTQYF

J gene: TRBJ2-2
D gene: -
V gene: TRBV28
clone size: -
CDR3 DNA: TGTGCCAGCAGTTATCCCAACACCGGGGAGCTGTTTTTT
CDR3 protein: CASSYPNTGELFF

J gene: TRBJ2-1
D gene: -
V gene: TRBV5-1
clone size: -
CDR3 DNA: TGCGCCAGCACCGTAGAGGGGCCGAGCTCCTACAATGAGCAGTTCTTC
CDR3 protein: CASTVEGPSSYNEQFF

J gene: TRBJ2-3
D gene: -
V gene: TRBV4-1
clone size: -
CDR3 DNA: TGCGCCAGCAGCCAAGGGTATCGCGTGATGACCACAGATACGCAGTATTTT
CDR3 protein: CASSQGYRVMTTDTQYF

J gene: TRBJ2-7
D gene: TRBD2
V gene: TRBV28
clone size: -
CDR3 DNA: TGTGCCAGCAGTTTAGAGGCTAGCGGGAATTACGAGCAGTACTTC
CDR3 protein: CASSLEASGNYEQYF

J gene: TRBJ2-5
D gene: -
V gene: TRBV2
clone size: many
CDR3 DNA: TGTGCCAGCAGTGATACGACAGTCTCATGGCAGTACTTC
CDR3 protein: CASSDTTVSWQYF

J gene: TRBJ2-3
D gene: TRBD1
V gene: TRBV27
clone size: few
CDR3 DNA: TGTGCCAGCGGGACAGGGGGCACAGATACGCAGTATTTT
CDR3 protein: CASGTGGTDTQYF

J gene: TRBJ2-5
D gene: -
V gene: TRBV5-6
clone size: -
CDR3 DNA: TGTGCCAGCAGCTTGTTTAAAGAGACCCAGTACTTC
CDR3 protein: CASSLFKETQYF

J gene: TRBJ2-3
D gene: -
V gene: TRBV4-2
clone size: -
CDR3 DNA: TGTGCCAGCAGCCAAGAGGGCCTGCCGGATACGCAGTATTTT
CDR3 protein: CASSQEGLPDTQYF

J gene: TRBJ2-1
D gene: -
V gene: TRBV20-1
clone size: -
CDR3 DNA: TGCAGTGCATCAGCCAGGGAAAGGTTGAATGAGCAGTTCTTC
CDR3 protein: CSASARERLNEQFF

J gene: TRBJ2-7
D gene: -
V gene: TRBV7-8
clone size: -
CDR3 DNA: TGTGCCAGCAGCACAGGCTGCTCCTACGAGCAGTACTTC
CDR3 protein: CASSTGCSYEQYF

J gene: TRBJ1-2
D gene: -
V gene: TRBV28
clone size: -
CDR3 DNA: TGTGCCAGCACTAAGGGTGCGGGTGGCTACACCTTC
CDR3 protein: CASTKGAGGYTF

J gene: TRBJ2-6
D gene: TRBD1
V gene: TRBV12-3/TRBV12-4
clone size: few
CDR3 DNA: TGTGCCAGCAGTGCCGACAGGGGCCTATCCTCTGGGGCCAACGTCCTGACTTTC
CDR3 protein: CASSADRGLSSGANVLTF

J gene: TRBJ1-1
D gene: -
V gene: TRBV11-2
clone size: -
CDR3 DNA: TGTGCCAGCAGCTTGACAGAGGACACTGAAGCTTTCTTT
CDR3 protein: CASSLTEDTEAFF

J gene: TRBJ1-1
D gene: -
V gene: TRBV6-1
clone size: -
CDR3 DNA: TGTGCCAGCAGTGAATGGGGGGGCTGGAAAGCTTTCTTT
CDR3 protein: CASSEWGGWKAFF

J gene: TRBJ2-1
D gene: -
V gene: TRBV13
clone size: -
CDR3 DNA: TGTGCCAGCAGCTCGCGGGGGCAGGCCTCCTACAATGAGCAGTTCTTC
CDR3 protein: CASSSRGQASYNEQFF

J gene: TRBJ2-7
D gene: -
V gene: TRBV28
clone size: few
CDR3 DNA: TGTGCCAGCAGTCCCCGGGACTCTCTGGGCGAGCAGTACTTC
CDR3 protein: CASSPRDSLGEQYF

J gene: TRBJ2-1
D gene: TRBD1
V gene: TRBV27
clone size: few
CDR3 DNA: TGTGCCAGCAGTTTACCAGGACAGGGTTCGGATGAGCAGTTCTTC
CDR3 protein: CASSLPGQGSDEQFF

J gene: TRBJ2-3
D gene: -
V gene: TRBV7-9
clone size: many
CDR3 DNA: TGTGCCAGCAGCGCACCCACAGATACGCAGTATTTT
CDR3 protein: CASSAPTDTQYF

J gene: TRBJ1-5
D gene: -
V gene: TRBV27
clone size: -
CDR3 DNA: TGTGCCAGCAGCCACAGGTGGAGTACTAATCAGCCCCAGCATTTT
CDR3 protein: CASSHRWSTNQPQHF

J gene: TRBJ2-7
D gene: TRBD2
V gene: TRBV6-5
clone size: -
CDR3 DNA: TGTGCCAGCAGTTATGCCTCACTAGCGGGAGAGACCTACGAGCAGTACTTC
CDR3 protein: CASSYASLAGETYEQYF

J gene: TRBJ2-3
D gene: TRBD1
V gene: TRBV6-1
clone size: -
CDR3 DNA: TGTGCCAGCAGCAGAATAACAGGGGGCAGTGGCACAGATACGCAGTATTTT
CDR3 protein: CASSRITGGSGTDTQYF

J gene: TRBJ2-7
D gene: -
V gene: TRBV3-1
clone size: -
CDR3 DNA: TGTGCCAGCAGCCAAGATTGGACAAACGAGCGTGAGCAGTACTTC
CDR3 protein: CASSQDWTNEREQYF

J gene: TRBJ1-4
D gene: -
V gene: TRBV14
clone size: few
CDR3 DNA: TGTGCCAGCAGCCAAGGCGAGGCGTTTAATGAAAAACTGTTTTTT
CDR3 protein: CASSQGEAFNEKLFF

J gene: TRBJ1-4
D gene: -
V gene: TRBV28
clone size: -
CDR3 DNA: TGTGCCAGCAGGGGTGGGGGGGCGACTTTGACGGTTGAAAAACTGTTTTTT
CDR3 protein: CASRGGGATLTVEKLFF

J gene: TRBJ2-3
D gene: TRBD2
V gene: TRBV27
clone size: -
CDR3 DNA: TGTGCCAGTAGTCCAGGCTGGGGACTAGCGGGCAACAACACAGATACGCAGTATTTT
CDR3 protein: CASSPGWGLAGNNTDTQYF

J gene: TRBJ2-7
D gene: -
V gene: TRBV7-9
clone size: -
CDR3 DNA: -
CDR3 protein: CASSSSGPLGTQYF

J gene: TRBJ2-3
D gene: TRBD1
V gene: TRBV7-2
clone size: -
CDR3 DNA: TGTGCCAGCATCTTAGACAGGGGTGCAGATACGCAGTATTTT
CDR3 protein: CASILDRGADTQYF

J gene: TRBJ2-7
D gene: TRBD2
V gene: TRBV20-1
clone size: few
CDR3 DNA: TGCAGTGCGCCCGGGACTAGCAATGTACACGAGCAGTACTTC
CDR3 protein: CSAPGTSNVHEQYF

J gene: TRBJ2-7
D gene: -
V gene: TRBV29-1
clone size: few
CDR3 DNA: TGCAGCGTCGCGGACAGTAGCTCCTACGAGCAGTACTTC
CDR3 protein: CSVADSSSYEQYF

J gene: TRBJ1-5
D gene: -
V gene: TRBV7-8
clone size: -
CDR3 DNA: TGTGCCAGCAGCTTAGATGGGCCAAATCGATTTTATCAGCCCCAGCATTTT
CDR3 protein: CASSLDGPNRFYQPQHF